Listed below are T cell receptor beta chains from one sample, sequenced in a study of response to subunit inactivated influenza vaccine. TCRdb processed the RT-PCR reads anew with MiXCR; each CDR3 protein has one entry. The sample shows fewer than 600,000 distinct CDR3 sequences, around 7.7% of them seen only once. Specimen: PBMCs from blood, collected around 2 years after vaccination. These receptors were obtained from a man between 50 and 75 years old who received an inactivated influenza vaccine. Both conserved end residues are part of each CDR3. D genes are given only for firm matches. Size values are once, few and many counts, or a class for expanded clones, and some rows have none.

v_call: TRBV20-1
d_call: .
clone_size: .
j_call: TRBJ2-1
cdr3_aa: CSAREHQMNEQFF
cdr3_nt: TGCAGTGCTAGAGAACATCAGATGAATGAGCAGTTCTTC

v_call: TRBV29-1
d_call: .
clone_size: many
j_call: TRBJ2-2
cdr3_aa: CSVHQGTNTGELFF
cdr3_nt: TGCAGCGTTCATCAGGGAACGAACACCGGGGAGCTGTTTTTT

v_call: TRBV2
d_call: .
clone_size: many
j_call: TRBJ1-5
cdr3_aa: CASSPLPGPSAQPRHF
cdr3_nt: TGTGCCAGCAGCCCGTTACCGGGACCCTCGGCTCAGCCCCGGCATTTT

v_call: TRBV7-9
d_call: .
clone_size: few
j_call: TRBJ1-5
cdr3_aa: CASSYGYSNQPQHF
cdr3_nt: TGTGCCAGCAGCTACGGGTATAGCAATCAGCCCCAGCATTTT

v_call: TRBV12-3/TRBV12-4
d_call: .
clone_size: many
j_call: TRBJ1-5
cdr3_aa: CASSFGGLDQPQHF
cdr3_nt: TGTGCCAGCAGTTTTGGGGGGCTAGATCAGCCCCAGCATTTT

v_call: TRBV7-9
d_call: TRBD1
clone_size: many
j_call: TRBJ2-1
cdr3_aa: CASSLTQGANEQFF
cdr3_nt: TGTGCCAGCAGCTTAACGCAGGGGGCAAATGAGCAGTTCTTC

v_call: TRBV5-1
d_call: .
clone_size: many
j_call: TRBJ2-1
cdr3_aa: CASSGDNEQFF
cdr3_nt: TGCGCCAGCAGCGGTGACAATGAGCAGTTCTTC

v_call: TRBV19
d_call: TRBD1
clone_size: few
j_call: TRBJ1-2
cdr3_aa: CASSPFGTGNGYTF
cdr3_nt: TGTGCCAGTAGCCCCTTCGGGACAGGGAATGGCTACACCTTC

v_call: TRBV20-1
d_call: .
clone_size: few
j_call: TRBJ2-1
cdr3_aa: CSARGVGTRYNEQFF
cdr3_nt: TGCAGTGCTAGAGGGGTTGGGACTCGATACAATGAGCAGTTCTTC

v_call: TRBV5-5
d_call: .
clone_size: .
j_call: TRBJ2-2
cdr3_aa: CASSFETDTGELFF
cdr3_nt: TGTGCCAGCAGCTTTGAGACAGACACCGGGGAGCTGTTTTTT

v_call: TRBV5-1
d_call: .
clone_size: many
j_call: TRBJ1-1
cdr3_aa: CASSLVKRGNTEAFF
cdr3_nt: TGCGCCAGCAGCTTGGTAAAAAGGGGGAACACTGAAGCTTTCTTT

v_call: TRBV5-1
d_call: TRBD1
clone_size: many
j_call: TRBJ2-5
cdr3_aa: CASSPTTGGKETQYF
cdr3_nt: TGCGCCAGCAGTCCCACGACAGGGGGTAAAGAGACCCAGTACTTC

v_call: TRBV6-1
d_call: .
clone_size: many
j_call: TRBJ1-6
cdr3_aa: CASSEYGGANSPLHF
cdr3_nt: TGTGCCAGCAGTGAATATGGGGGAGCCAATTCACCCCTCCACTTT

v_call: TRBV20-1
d_call: .
clone_size: .
j_call: TRBJ1-5
cdr3_aa: CSAFGQDNQPQHF
cdr3_nt: TGCAGTGCCTTCGGACAAGATAATCAGCCCCAGCATTTT

v_call: TRBV20-1
d_call: TRBD1
clone_size: .
j_call: TRBJ1-2
cdr3_aa: CSALQGNYGYTF
cdr3_nt: TGCAGTGCCCTACAGGGGAACTATGGCTACACCTTC

v_call: TRBV3-1
d_call: .
clone_size: few
j_call: TRBJ2-1
cdr3_aa: CASSRGTQQFF
cdr3_nt: TGTGCCAGCAGCCGAGGGACCCAGCAGTTCTTC

v_call: TRBV2
d_call: .
clone_size: many
j_call: TRBJ2-5
cdr3_aa: CASSGGGLQETQYF
cdr3_nt: TGTGCCAGCAGTGGGGGGGGGCTCCAAGAGACCCAGTACTTC

v_call: TRBV15
d_call: .
clone_size: many
j_call: TRBJ2-2
cdr3_aa: CATSRDAAVTGELFF
cdr3_nt: TGTGCCACCAGCAGAGATGCTGCAGTTACCGGGGAGCTGTTTTTT

v_call: TRBV6-2/TRBV6-3
d_call: .
clone_size: many
j_call: TRBJ1-5
cdr3_aa: CASSYSFRSNQPQHF
cdr3_nt: TGTGCCAGCAGTTACTCGTTCCGAAGCAATCAGCCCCAGCATTTT

v_call: TRBV7-2
d_call: .
clone_size: few
j_call: TRBJ2-7
cdr3_aa: CASSLEGFRQYF
cdr3_nt: TGTGCCAGCAGCTTAGAGGGGTTTAGGCAGTACTTC

v_call: TRBV24-1
d_call: .
clone_size: .
j_call: TRBJ1-2
cdr3_aa: CATSERDSRGYTF
cdr3_nt: TGTGCCACCAGTGAACGCGACTCCCGGGGCTACACCTTC

v_call: TRBV7-9
d_call: .
clone_size: few
j_call: TRBJ2-3
cdr3_aa: CASSSGGHTQYF
cdr3_nt: TGTGCCAGCAGCTCCGGAGGGCATACGCAGTATTTT

v_call: TRBV15
d_call: TRBD1
clone_size: .
j_call: TRBJ2-2
cdr3_aa: CATSRDTTGATGELFF
cdr3_nt: TGTGCCACCAGCAGAGATACGACAGGGGCCACCGGGGAGCTGTTTTTT

v_call: TRBV4-3
d_call: .
clone_size: many
j_call: TRBJ1-2
cdr3_aa: CASSQAGDYGYTF
cdr3_nt: TGCGCCAGCAGCCAAGCAGGGGACTATGGCTACACCTTC

v_call: TRBV4-3
d_call: .
clone_size: .
j_call: TRBJ1-5
cdr3_aa: CASSQDNSFDQPQHF
cdr3_nt: TGCGCCAGCAGCCAAGATAACAGTTTTGATCAGCCCCAGCATTTT

v_call: TRBV20-1
d_call: .
clone_size: .
j_call: TRBJ2-1
cdr3_aa: CSARAASRNEQFF
cdr3_nt: TGCAGTGCTAGAGCAGCTAGCCGCAATGAGCAGTTCTTC

v_call: TRBV5-1
d_call: TRBD1
clone_size: .
j_call: TRBJ2-3
cdr3_aa: CASSFGQGLDTQYF
cdr3_nt: TGCGCCAGCAGCTTTGGACAGGGATTAGATACGCAGTATTTT

v_call: TRBV10-3
d_call: .
clone_size: .
j_call: TRBJ1-6
cdr3_aa: CAISDRDNSPLHF
cdr3_nt: TGTGCCATCAGTGACAGGGACAATTCACCCCTCCACTTT

v_call: TRBV7-2
d_call: TRBD2
clone_size: .
j_call: TRBJ2-2
cdr3_aa: CASRPGLAVTGELFF
cdr3_nt: TGTGCCAGCAGACCAGGACTAGCGGTCACCGGGGAGCTGTTTTTT

v_call: TRBV20-1
d_call: .
clone_size: .
j_call: TRBJ2-5
cdr3_aa: CSAPYYRARMDQETQYF
cdr3_nt: TGCAGTGCTCCATACTACCGTGCGCGTATGGACCAAGAGACCCAGTACTTC

v_call: TRBV11-1
d_call: .
clone_size: .
j_call: TRBJ2-4
cdr3_aa: CASQPLQNKNIQYF
cdr3_nt: TGTGCCAGCCAACCACTACAGAACAAAAACATTCAGTACTTC

v_call: TRBV15
d_call: TRBD1
clone_size: few
j_call: TRBJ2-7
cdr3_aa: CATGTGGHYEQYF
cdr3_nt: TGTGCCACTGGGACAGGGGGACACTACGAGCAGTACTTC

v_call: TRBV5-1
d_call: TRBD2
clone_size: few
j_call: TRBJ2-3
cdr3_aa: CASSSSGRDTDTQYF
cdr3_nt: TGCGCCAGCAGCTCCAGCGGGAGGGACACAGATACGCAGTATTTT

v_call: TRBV11-2
d_call: TRBD2
clone_size: few
j_call: TRBJ2-2
cdr3_aa: CASSPAPGGLVDTGELFF
cdr3_nt: TGTGCCAGCAGCCCAGCCCCCGGAGGACTAGTAGACACCGGGGAGCTGTTTTTT

v_call: TRBV12-3/TRBV12-4
d_call: .
clone_size: many
j_call: TRBJ2-1
cdr3_aa: CASSLGPYNEQFF
cdr3_nt: TGTGCCAGCAGTTTGGGACCGTACAATGAGCAGTTCTTC

v_call: TRBV29-1
d_call: TRBD2
clone_size: few
j_call: TRBJ2-5
cdr3_aa: CSVEPLAGAETQYF
cdr3_nt: TGCAGCGTTGAACCCCTAGCGGGAGCAGAGACCCAGTACTTC

v_call: TRBV9
d_call: .
clone_size: few
j_call: TRBJ2-7
cdr3_aa: CASSVGWDFRGHYEQYF
cdr3_nt: TGTGCCAGCAGCGTGGGGTGGGACTTCCGGGGACACTACGAGCAGTACTTC

v_call: TRBV7-9
d_call: .
clone_size: .
j_call: TRBJ2-1
cdr3_aa: CAIPSIGSRSYNEQFF
cdr3_nt: TGTGCCATCCCCTCAATCGGGTCACGCTCCTACAATGAGCAGTTCTTC

v_call: TRBV9
d_call: TRBD1
clone_size: many
j_call: TRBJ1-5
cdr3_aa: CASSPGTGDSNQPQHF
cdr3_nt: TGTGCCAGCAGCCCAGGGACAGGAGATAGCAATCAGCCCCAGCATTTT

v_call: TRBV5-1
d_call: .
clone_size: few
j_call: TRBJ2-7
cdr3_aa: CASSFSVNSYEQYF
cdr3_nt: TGCGCCAGCAGCTTTTCGGTTAACTCCTACGAGCAGTACTTC

v_call: TRBV10-3
d_call: TRBD1
clone_size: few
j_call: TRBJ1-6
cdr3_aa: CATRDRGQESSPLHF
cdr3_nt: TGTGCCACCCGGGACAGGGGGCAGGAGAGCTCACCCCTCCACTTT

v_call: TRBV3-1
d_call: .
clone_size: .
j_call: TRBJ2-5
cdr3_aa: CASSQVQGRAQETQYF
cdr3_nt: TGTGCCAGCAGCCAAGTTCAAGGCAGGGCTCAAGAGACCCAGTACTTC

v_call: TRBV9
d_call: TRBD1
clone_size: many
j_call: TRBJ2-7
cdr3_aa: CASSVAPGGFGEQYF
cdr3_nt: TGTGCCAGCAGCGTAGCGCCAGGGGGCTTCGGCGAGCAGTACTTC

v_call: TRBV29-1
d_call: TRBD1
clone_size: many
j_call: TRBJ1-5
cdr3_aa: CSVGTGLNQPQHF
cdr3_nt: TGCAGCGTCGGGACAGGCCTCAATCAGCCCCAGCATTTT

v_call: TRBV20-1
d_call: TRBD1
clone_size: many
j_call: TRBJ2-7
cdr3_aa: CSASSRDSYEQYF
cdr3_nt: TGCAGTGCTAGTAGCCGGGACAGCTACGAGCAGTACTTC

v_call: TRBV7-3
d_call: .
clone_size: few
j_call: TRBJ2-3
cdr3_aa: CASSLSPQGDTQYF
cdr3_nt: TGTGCCAGCAGCTTAAGCCCCCAGGGAGATACGCAGTATTTT

v_call: TRBV28
d_call: .
clone_size: .
j_call: TRBJ2-3
cdr3_aa: CASSLARHPDTQYF
cdr3_nt: TGTGCCAGCAGTCTAGCCAGACATCCAGATACGCAGTATTTT

v_call: TRBV20-1
d_call: .
clone_size: .
j_call: TRBJ2-3
cdr3_aa: CSESASDNTQYF
cdr3_nt: TGCAGTGAATCAGCTAGCGATAATACGCAGTATTTT

v_call: TRBV12-3/TRBV12-4
d_call: TRBD2
clone_size: many
j_call: TRBJ2-1
cdr3_aa: CASSSPLTSGGNEQFF
cdr3_nt: TGTGCCAGCAGTTCTCCCCTGACTAGCGGGGGGAATGAGCAGTTCTTC

v_call: TRBV4-2
d_call: TRBD2
clone_size: few
j_call: TRBJ2-1
cdr3_aa: CASSQDPGLAGVEQFF
cdr3_nt: TGTGCCAGCAGCCAAGATCCGGGACTAGCGGGAGTTGAGCAGTTCTTC

v_call: TRBV5-5
d_call: .
clone_size: .
j_call: TRBJ1-2
cdr3_aa: CASRTIGGDYGYTF
cdr3_nt: TGTGCCAGCAGAACAATCGGAGGGGATTATGGCTACACCTTC

v_call: TRBV10-3
d_call: .
clone_size: .
j_call: TRBJ1-6
cdr3_aa: CAISESGYSYNSPLHF
cdr3_nt: TGTGCCATCAGTGAGTCAGGGTACTCCTATAATTCACCCCTCCACTTT

v_call: TRBV20-1
d_call: TRBD1
clone_size: .
j_call: TRBJ2-5
cdr3_aa: CSAPDDNDRAHQETQYF
cdr3_nt: TGCAGTGCCCCAGACGATAATGACAGGGCGCACCAAGAGACCCAGTACTTC

v_call: TRBV12-3/TRBV12-4
d_call: TRBD2
clone_size: .
j_call: TRBJ2-1
cdr3_aa: CASRLAGHSYNEQFF
cdr3_nt: TGTGCCAGCAGGTTAGCGGGACATTCCTACAATGAGCAGTTCTTC

v_call: TRBV28
d_call: .
clone_size: .
j_call: TRBJ1-5
cdr3_aa: CASSLKSSRSNQPQHF
cdr3_nt: TGTGCCAGCAGTTTAAAGTCTAGCCGAAGCAATCAGCCCCAGCATTTT